What follows are 9 T cell receptor beta chains derived from one specimen sequenced in a study of OX40 agonist ivuxolimab in advanced cancers. Generated by immunoSEQ multiplex PCR, the TCRdb table keeps only in-frame clones and is missing some. The repertoire includes about 77,000 clones, 85% to 95% of them detected once, and roughly 21% sits in the top ten. This material consisted of CD4+ or CD8+ T cells sorted from blood, taken in a trial of the OX40 agonist ivuxolimab. All receptors derive from an adult with an advanced solid tumor such as melanoma, head and neck, liver or kidney cancer.

The chain uses TRBV6-5 and TRBJ1-6, with D possibly being TRBD1 (5 bases). The V and J ends lost 6 bases and 1 base respectively, with 7 bases between them. The germline CDR1 and CDR2 sequences are MNHEY and SVGAGI. The CDR3 extends over 14 amino acids. CDR3 DNA: TGTGCCAGCAGGGGGGATTCCTATAATTCACCCCTCCACTTT. The encoded protein is CASRGDSYNSPLHF.

This chain connects TRBV18 to TRBJ1-2; no reliable D call. The germline gives CDR1 KGHSH, CDR2 LQKENI. V shed 0 bases and J shed 0 bases, with 2 bases lying between them. This CDR3 has 13 residues. CDR3 region: CASSPPANYGYTF. Here the CDR3 DNA reads TGTGCCAGCTCACCACCAGCTAACTATGGCTACACCTTC. The full variable domain, with the rest looked up from reference TRBV18 and TRBJ1-2, is NAGVMQNPRHLVRRRGQEARLRCSPMKGHSHVYWYRQLPEEGLKFMVYLQKENIIDESGMPKERFSAEFPKEGPSILRIQQVVRGDSAAYFCASSPPANYGYTFGSGTRLTVV.

The chain carries TRBV27 and TRBJ2-7, with a possible D match to TRBD1 (6 bases). The CDR3 is made up of 13 amino acids. CDR1 is MNHEY, CDR2 SMNVEV, per germline (reference sequence). Trimming removed 3 bases from V and 2 bases from J, with 8 bases in between. The DNA of the CDR3 is TGTGCCAGCAGTTTTCAGGGGACCTACGAGCAGTACTTC. Amino acids: CASSFQGTYEQYF.

The chain carries TRBV27 and TRBJ2-7; TRBD1 matches at 9 bases. The trim removed 5 bases at V and 2 bases at J, leaving 10 bases unmatched. The germline gives CDR1 MNHEY, CDR2 SMNVEV (reference sequence). The CDR3 is 16 amino acids. The CDR3 coding sequence is TGTGCCAGCAGTCCCACCGGGACAGGGATCCCCTACGAGCAGTACTTC. Translating it yields CASSPTGTGIPYEQYF.

The V call is TRBV7-6, the J call TRBJ2-1, with D possibly matching TRBD2 (5 bases). Germline values: CDR1 SGHVS, CDR2 FNYEAQ. The germline V and J ends were trimmed by 5 bases and 8 bases, with 10 bases remaining between them. The CDR3 contains 12 residues. The CDR3 DNA is TGTGCCAGCAGCCCCCGGGGTGATGAGCAGTTCTTC. Translating gives CASSPRGDEQFF.

The chain has TRBV7-9 and TRBJ2-5; weak D call: TRBD1 (5 bases). This CDR3 has 13 amino acids. Germline CDR1 is SEHNR and CDR2 is FQNEAQ (reference sequence). The V end lost 7 bases, the J end lost 1 base, and 10 bases lay between the germline ends. CDR3 nucleotide sequence: TGTGCCAGCACTAGGGGCTCCCAAGAGACCCAGTACTTC. Translated, it gives CASTRGSQETQYF.

The V gene is TRBV6-5, the J gene TRBJ2-1, with no clear D. The CDR3 has 13 amino acids. Trimming shortened V by 10 bases and J by 5 bases, and 15 bases separated the two germline ends. The germline V gene encodes CDR1 MNHEY and CDR2 SVGAGI. DNA of the CDR3: TGTGCCATCCAGGTCGTCACACACAATGAGCAGTTCTTC. This gives the protein CAIQVVTHNEQFF.

J is TRBJ1-1 and V is TRBV6-5, with D possibly matching TRBD1 (5 bases). This CDR3 region has 14 residues. V gave up 3 bases and J gave up 1 base, with 9 bases separating them. The V gene's germline CDR1 is MNHEY and CDR2 SVGAGI. The CDR3: CASSYLGTNTEAFF. The CDR3 DNA follows: TGTGCCAGCAGTTATCTGGGGACGAACACTGAAGCTTTCTTT.

The J gene is TRBJ1-1, the V gene TRBV7-9; D is unclear. V lost 3 bases to trimming and J lost 2 bases, with 10 bases between them. This CDR3 region has 14 residues. CDR1 is SEHNR and CDR2 is FQNEAQ in the germline V gene (reference sequence). The CDR3 coding sequence is TGTGCCAGCAGCTTTAGCAGGCGTAACACTGAAGCTTTCTTT. The encoded protein is CASSFSRRNTEAFF.